The 30 T cell receptor beta chains in this list originate from one sample, sequenced in a study of T cell responses to AZD1222 COVID-19 vaccine. Measured with immunoSEQ multiplex PCR; TCRdb has only the in-frame clones, and not every one. This table has about 93,000 clones, roughly 90% appearing once. The source was peripheral blood, collected on day 0 of MenACWY control vaccination. The receptors here all came from an adult in good health.

V is TRBV7-2 and J is TRBJ2-5; perhaps TRBD1 as D (5 bases). Trimming pared 5 bases from V and 5 bases from J, leaving 15 bases between. The CDR3 runs to 14 residues. Germline assignment: CDR1 SGHTA and CDR2 FQGNSA. CDR3 DNA sequence: TGTGCCAGCAGCCGGTTCGGCCCAGGGGAGACCCAGTACTTC. The encoded protein is CASSRFGPGETQYF.

The rearrangement links TRBV4-3 to TRBJ1-6; a possible D gene is TRBD1 (6 bases). Germline CDR1 and CDR2: LGHNA and YSLEER. Trimming removed 2 bases at V and 4 bases at J, with 12 bases between. This CDR3 comprises 16 residues. CDR3 protein: CASSQNRASYNSPLHF. The CDR3 coding sequence is TGCGCCAGCAGCCAAAACAGGGCATCGTATAATTCACCCCTCCACTTT.

The gene calls are TRBV5-1 and TRBJ2-7; 8 bases fit TRBD2. The V and J ends lost 4 bases and 6 bases, in that order; junction bases with no gene match: 9. Germline assignment: CDR1 SGHRS and CDR2 YFSETQ. This CDR3 spans 14 amino acids. CDR3 loop: CASSAGTRWGEQYF. CDR3 DNA sequence: TGCGCCAGCAGCGCGGGGACTAGATGGGGCGAGCAGTACTTC.

V gene TRBV2 combines with J gene TRBJ2-7, with 8 bases fitting TRBD2. The CDR3 spans 13 residues. From germline, CDR1 is SNHLY and CDR2 FYNNEI. The trim removed 6 bases at V and 4 bases at J, leaving 5 bases unmatched. The CDR3 sequence: CASSPGGLYEQYF. The CDR3 coding sequence is TGTGCCAGCAGCCCGGGAGGGCTATACGAGCAGTACTTC.

This clone was recorded a few times. The chain joins TRBV7-2 to TRBJ2-7; 7 bases match TRBD2. CDR1 is SGHTA, CDR2 FQGNSA, per germline. With V trimmed by 4 bases and J by 3 bases, 6 bases remained unmatched. This CDR3 comprises 14 residues. In DNA form, the CDR3 reads TGTGCCAGCAGCTCGGGACTAACCCGCTACGAGCAGTACTTC. Translating it yields CASSSGLTRYEQYF.

This clone was observed a handful of times. V usage is TRBV5-6 and J usage is TRBJ1-1; D is unresolved. Per germline, CDR1 SGHDT and CDR2 YYEEEE. The CDR3 runs to 13 residues. Trimming took 0 bases from V and 0 from J, leaving 3 bases between them. The CDR3 DNA sequence: TGTGCCAGCAGCTTGGCTCTGAACACTGAAGCTTTCTTT. Translated, it gives CASSLALNTEAFF.

This clone occurred once. The rearrangement joins TRBV27 to TRBJ1-2, with 7 bases lining up with TRBD1. Germline V lookup: CDR1 MNHEY, CDR2 SMNVEV (reference sequence). CDR3 length equals 13 residues. The J segment lost 4 bases and the V segment lost 6 bases, leaving 5 bases of the junction unmatched. The CDR3 is CASRDGDSYGYTF. The CDR3 DNA reads TGTGCCAGCAGGGACGGGGACAGCTATGGCTACACCTTC.

The rearrangement joins TRBV9 to TRBJ2-7; D may match TRBD1 or TRBD2 (5 bases each). CDR1 is SGDLS, CDR2 YYNGEE, per germline. V was trimmed by 0 bases and J by 4 bases, leaving 14 bases between them. This CDR3 region has 15 residues. DNA of the CDR3: TGTGCCAGCAGCGTAGACGGGGACCTCCGTTACGAGCAGTACTTC. Protein: CASSVDGDLRYEQYF.

This chain joins TRBV6-5 and TRBJ1-3, with TRBD1 matching 7 bases. The CDR3 contains 15 residues. The junction had 9 bases not matched to a gene; V was cut back by 8 bases and J by 2 bases. The germline V gene has CDR1 MNHEY and CDR2 SVGAGI. For the CDR3, the DNA is TGTGCCAGCTCCACAGGGGCCACTGCTGGAAACACCATATATTTT. It is translated as CASSTGATAGNTIYF.

The chain links TRBV4-2 to TRBJ2-2, with 8 bases that match TRBD2. The CDR3 spans 15 residues. J was trimmed by 8 bases and V by 3 bases; bases with no gene match: 8. The germline CDR1 and CDR2 sequences are LGHNA and YNFKEQ. DNA of the CDR3: TGTGCCAGCAGCCAGAATAGCGGGGATAAGGGGGAGCTGTTTTTT. This translates into CASSQNSGDKGELFF.

The chain combines TRBV19 with TRBJ2-7; D possibly corresponds to TRBD1 (6 bases). Trimming shortened V by 5 bases and J by 0 bases, and 11 bases separated the two germline ends. CDR3 length equals 14 residues. Per the germline V gene, CDR1 is LNHDA and CDR2 is SQIVND (reference sequence). In DNA form, the CDR3 reads TGTGCCAGTAGTGACCCGGGACACTCCTACGAGCAGTACTTC. It codes for CASSDPGHSYEQYF.

The chain has TRBV3-1 (or the pseudogene TRBV3-2) and TRBJ1-5; D possibly corresponds to TRBD1 (6 bases). Germline V gives CDR1 LGHDT, CDR2 YNNKEL (reference sequence). V gave up 0 bases and J gave up 6 bases, with 12 bases separating them. The CDR3 is 15 amino acids. CDR3 sequence (DNA): TGTGCCAGCAGCCAAGATCTCAGGGGAGGTCAGCCCCAGCATTTT. This encodes CASSQDLRGGQPQHF.

This sequence joins TRBV19 and TRBJ1-5; D remains ambiguous. Trimming stripped 3 bases from V and 4 bases from J, with 4 bases between. Per the germline V gene, CDR1 is LNHDA and CDR2 is SQIVND (reference sequence). The CDR3 contains 12 residues. DNA of the CDR3: TGTGCCAGTAGTATTCGAAATCAGCCCCAGCATTTT. Translated, it gives CASSIRNQPQHF.

V and J are TRBV6-5 and TRBJ2-7; 8 positions match TRBD1. The V gene end was trimmed by 6 bases and the J gene end by 6 bases; junction bases not matched to a gene: 13. CDR1 MNHEY and CDR2 SVGAGI come from the germline V gene. CDR3 length equals 15 residues. The CDR3 here is CASSGTGGPVCEQYF. The CDR3 DNA sequence: TGTGCCAGCAGCGGTACAGGGGGGCCAGTCTGCGAGCAGTACTTC.

The chain couples TRBV21-1 to TRBJ2-4; the table calls TRBD1, which could not be checked here. TRBV21-1 is listed as a pseudogene. CDR3 size: 16 residues. The CDR3 here is CASSKETGEGKNIQYF. CDR3 nucleotide sequence: TGTGCCAGCAGCAAAGAGACAGGAGAAGGCAAAAACATTCAGTACTTC.

This clone appeared once. The chain is built from TRBV29-1 and TRBJ2-7; TRBD2 might be the D (5 bases). V shed 7 bases and J shed 0 bases, with 13 bases lying between them. Germline V lookup: CDR1 SQVTM, CDR2 ANQGSEA. This CDR3 has 13 residues. The DNA of the CDR3 is TGCAGCGCCGGCCCGGCGGGCTCCTACGAGCAGTACTTC. Protein sequence: CSAGPAGSYEQYF.

The J gene is TRBJ2-1, the V gene TRBV11-3, with 16 bases identical to TRBD2. After removal of 1 base from V and 9 bases from J, the junction contained 12 bases not matched to a gene. The CDR3 is 19 amino acids. Germline CDR1 reads SGHNT; CDR2 reads YENEEA. The CDR3 reads CASSLAGTSGGALVSEQFF. The CDR3 coding sequence is TGTGCCAGCAGCTTAGCCGGGACTAGCGGGGGGGCCTTGGTGAGTGAGCAGTTCTTC.

J is TRBJ2-7 and V is TRBV7-9, with D possibly being TRBD1 or TRBD2 (5 bases each). This CDR3 is built from 15 residues. The V gene's germline CDR1 is SEHNR and CDR2 FQNEAQ (reference sequence). Trimming pared 6 bases from V and 0 bases from J, leaving 15 bases between. DNA for the CDR3: TGTGCCAGCAGTTTTATCGGGGCGACCTCCTACGAGCAGTACTTC. This codes for CASSFIGATSYEQYF.

The chain employs TRBV19 and TRBJ1-5; no reliable D call. The V and J ends lost 7 bases and 2 bases respectively, with 9 bases between them. Germline V gene data show CDR1 as LNHDA and CDR2 as SQIVND (reference sequence). CDR3 size: 13 residues. The CDR3 DNA reads as TGTGCCAGTACCACGTTGGGCAATCAGCCCCAGCATTTT. It encodes CASTTLGNQPQHF.

V usage is TRBV28 and J usage is TRBJ1-1; no definite D call. Trimming left V 2 bases short and J 1 base short, with 17 bases between. CDR1 and CDR2 (germline): MDHEN, SYDVKM. The CDR3 covers 17 residues. The CDR3: CASSLTGWVSENTEAFF. The CDR3 coding sequence is TGTGCCAGCAGTTTAACGGGATGGGTCAGCGAGAACACTGAAGCTTTCTTT.

The chain links TRBV5-1 to TRBJ2-2; D gene ambiguous. The CDR3 contains 18 residues. The V end lost 0 bases, the J end lost 4 bases, and 19 bases lay between the germline ends. Per the germline V gene, CDR1 is SGHRS and CDR2 is YFSETQ. The CDR3 loop reads CASSLAEARFRGTGELFF. CDR3 nucleotides: TGCGCCAGCAGCTTGGCCGAGGCACGGTTCCGTGGCACCGGGGAGCTGTTTTTT.

The chain recombines TRBV11-3 with TRBJ1-6; weak D call: TRBD1 (5 bases). V lost 5 bases to trimming and J lost 9 bases, with 11 bases between them. CDR3 size: 13 residues. Germline CDR1 SGHNT, CDR2 YENEEA. The CDR3 spells CASSRPGSSPLHF. As DNA, the CDR3 is TGTGCCAGCAGCCGACCAGGGTCTTCACCCCTCCACTTT.

DNA for the CDR3: TGTGCCAGCAGCTTGGGCCGGGACAGCTATAGCAATCAGCCCCAGCATTTT. Protein product: CASSLGRDSYSNQPQHF. This chain uses TRBV5-6 with TRBJ1-5, with 7 bases aligning to TRBD1. This CDR3 spans 17 amino acids. The V segment lost 0 bases and the J segment 0 bases; nucleotides outside the gene matches: 6. The germline V gene encodes CDR1 SGHDT and CDR2 YYEEEE.

This clone showed up just once. This chain links TRBV27 with TRBJ2-1; 8 bases agree with TRBD2. CDR3 size: 15 residues. CDR1 MNHEY and CDR2 SMNVEV come from the germline V gene (reference sequence). Trimming cost V 5 bases and J 5 bases; bases outside gene matches: 8. CDR3 nucleotide sequence: TGTGCCAGCAGTCCGGGAGGGCGGGGCCACAATGAGCAGTTCTTC. Its translation is CASSPGGRGHNEQFF.

As DNA, the CDR3 is TGTGCCAGCAGCCCCGCGGCGGGTGACTATGGCTACACCTTC. As protein: CASSPAAGDYGYTF. The rearrangement uses TRBV7-2 and TRBJ1-2; D unresolved. The CDR3 length is 14 residues. Germline V gene lookup returns CDR1 SGHTA and CDR2 FQGNSA. V lost 5 bases and J lost 3, with 13 bases in between. Drawing the rest from reference TRBV7-2 and TRBJ1-2, the complete variable domain is GAGVSQSPSNKVTEKGKDVELRCDPISGHTALYWYRQSLGQGLEFLIYFQGNSAPDKSGLPSDRFSAERTGGSVSTLTIQRTQQEDSAVYLCASSPAAGDYGYTFGSGTRLTVV.

The chain is built from TRBV10-3 and TRBJ1-3; D is unclear. This CDR3 is built from 13 residues. From germline, CDR1 is ENHRY and CDR2 SYGVKD. The V end was cut by 9 bases, the J end by 7 bases, with 16 bases between. The CDR3 nucleotides read TGTGCCATGGGGTCAACTACAACCAACACCATATATTTT. It codes for CAMGSTTTNTIYF.

This clone was counted between two and nine times. The rearrangement uses TRBV11-3 and TRBJ1-1; possible D gene TRBD1, 6 bases. The V gene lost 6 bases and the J gene lost 0 bases, with 11 bases spanning the gap. Germline values: CDR1 SGHNT, CDR2 YENEEA. The CDR3 runs 14 residues. The CDR3 DNA is TGTGCCAGCAGAGAGGGGGTAATGAACACTGAAGCTTTCTTT. It codes for CASREGVMNTEAFF.

This CDR3 is CASSPGQGRGKAFF. Written as DNA, the CDR3 is TGTGCCAGCAGTCCGGGACAGGGGAGGGGGAAAGCTTTCTTT. The V gene is TRBV28, the J gene TRBJ1-1; 10 bases match TRBD1. The junction had 9 bases not matched to a gene; V was cut back by 5 bases and J by 9 bases. Per germline, CDR1 MDHEN and CDR2 SYDVKM. This CDR3 has 14 amino acids.

The chain carries TRBV29-1 and TRBJ2-1; weak D call: TRBD1 (5 bases). The CDR3 extends over 13 amino acids. CDR1 and CDR2 from the germline V gene are SQVTM and ANQGSEA. V was cut by 2 bases and J by 10 bases, with 15 bases left in between. The chain's CDR3 is CSVERGAGREQFF. The CDR3 DNA is TGCAGCGTTGAAAGGGGTGCAGGGCGGGAGCAGTTCTTC.

The gene calls are TRBV3-1 (or the pseudogene TRBV3-2) and TRBJ1-3; the D is unclear. Germline CDR1 LGHDT, CDR2 YNNKEL (reference sequence). V lost 4 bases to trimming and J lost 7 bases, with 5 bases between them. The CDR3 covers 11 residues. The CDR3 bases are TGTGCCAGCAGCCTTGATAACACCATATATTTT. Translation gives CASSLDNTIYF.